Listed below are T cell receptor beta chains from one sample, sequenced in a study of naive and memory T cell subsets. A single record per CDR3 protein comes from TCRdb applying MiXCR to the UMI-ligation and nested PCR reads. Of under 150,000 distinct CDR3 sequences in the sample, more than 15% are singletons; the top ten hold about 0.57%. Sequenced: naive CD8+ T cells from blood. These TCRs come from a human donor in good health. Each CDR3 is given with its conserved first and last residue. The order of the fields is V gene, D gene, clone size, J gene, CDR3 protein, CDR3 DNA. A D gene is named only where the DNA matches it firmly. Clone size is given for some rows only: seen once, a few or many times, or a class if the clone is expanded.

v_gene: TRBV28
d_gene: TRBD1
abundance: NA
j_gene: TRBJ2-7
CDR3aa: CASRGTASYEQYF
CDR3nt: TGTGCCAGCAGGGGGACAGCCTCCTACGAGCAGTACTTC

v_gene: TRBV18
d_gene: NA
abundance: NA
j_gene: TRBJ2-5
CDR3aa: CASSPDRREETQYF
CDR3nt: TGTGCCAGCTCACCGGACCGGAGGGAAGAGACCCAGTACTTC

v_gene: TRBV7-8
d_gene: NA
abundance: NA
j_gene: TRBJ2-1
CDR3aa: CASSLRFSEQFF
CDR3nt: TGTGCCAGCAGCTTAAGGTTCAGTGAGCAGTTCTTC

v_gene: TRBV20-1
d_gene: NA
abundance: NA
j_gene: TRBJ1-2
CDR3aa: CSARRGQGYTF
CDR3nt: TGCAGTGCTAGAAGAGGACAGGGCTACACCTTC

v_gene: TRBV30
d_gene: NA
abundance: few
j_gene: TRBJ2-7
CDR3aa: CAWSVLTHEQYF
CDR3nt: TGTGCCTGGAGTGTACTTACCCACGAGCAGTACTTC

v_gene: TRBV6-5
d_gene: NA
abundance: few
j_gene: TRBJ1-2
CDR3aa: CASSYSLLERRGYTF
CDR3nt: TGTGCCAGCAGTTACTCGCTCTTAGAACGGCGTGGCTACACCTTC

v_gene: TRBV28
d_gene: NA
abundance: few
j_gene: TRBJ2-1
CDR3aa: CASTPGLQSEEPYNEQFF
CDR3nt: TGTGCCAGCACTCCGGGACTCCAATCCGAAGAGCCTTACAATGAGCAGTTCTTC

v_gene: TRBV2
d_gene: NA
abundance: NA
j_gene: TRBJ2-7
CDR3aa: CASRQGGYEQYF
CDR3nt: TGTGCCAGCAGGCAGGGGGGTTACGAGCAGTACTTC

v_gene: TRBV14
d_gene: NA
abundance: NA
j_gene: TRBJ1-3
CDR3aa: CASSHQGAPGNTIYF
CDR3nt: TGTGCCAGCAGCCATCAAGGGGCTCCTGGAAACACCATATATTTT

v_gene: TRBV5-5
d_gene: NA
abundance: NA
j_gene: TRBJ2-3
CDR3aa: CASSSRMDTQYF
CDR3nt: TGTGCCAGCAGCTCCCGCATGGATACGCAGTATTTT

v_gene: TRBV2
d_gene: TRBD1
abundance: few
j_gene: TRBJ2-3
CDR3aa: CASDRGTDTQYF
CDR3nt: TGTGCCAGCGACAGGGGCACAGATACGCAGTATTTT

v_gene: TRBV6-5
d_gene: TRBD1
abundance: NA
j_gene: TRBJ2-7
CDR3aa: CASSYGTGIAYEQYF
CDR3nt: TGTGCCAGCAGTTACGGGACAGGGATCGCCTACGAGCAGTACTTC

v_gene: TRBV12-3/TRBV12-4
d_gene: NA
abundance: NA
j_gene: TRBJ2-7
CDR3aa: CASSFFGRLDYEQYF
CDR3nt: TGTGCCAGCAGTTTTTTCGGGCGACTGGACTACGAGCAGTACTTC

v_gene: TRBV7-2
d_gene: NA
abundance: NA
j_gene: TRBJ2-7
CDR3aa: CASLKTGPSYEQYF
CDR3nt: TGTGCCAGCTTGAAAACTGGACCTTCCTACGAGCAGTACTTC

v_gene: TRBV2
d_gene: NA
abundance: NA
j_gene: TRBJ1-4
CDR3aa: CASSDGSSTNEKRFF
CDR3nt: TGTGCCAGCAGTGACGGCAGTTCAACTAATGAAAAACGGTTTTTT

v_gene: TRBV29-1
d_gene: NA
abundance: few
j_gene: TRBJ2-7
CDR3aa: CSVEGVGTYEQYF
CDR3nt: TGCAGCGTTGAAGGGGTGGGAACCTACGAGCAGTACTTC

v_gene: TRBV9
d_gene: NA
abundance: NA
j_gene: TRBJ2-3
CDR3aa: CASSVGSRHTDTQYF
CDR3nt: TGTGCCAGCAGCGTAGGTAGCAGACACACAGATACGCAGTATTTT

v_gene: TRBV7-9
d_gene: NA
abundance: NA
j_gene: TRBJ1-6
CDR3aa: CASSTEGSYNSPLHF
CDR3nt: TGTGCCAGCAGTACCGAGGGATCCTATAATTCACCCCTCCACTTT

v_gene: TRBV12-3/TRBV12-4
d_gene: NA
abundance: NA
j_gene: TRBJ2-1
CDR3aa: CASQGGMAAEQFF
CDR3nt: TGTGCCAGCCAAGGGGGGATGGCGGCTGAGCAGTTCTTC

v_gene: TRBV30
d_gene: TRBD1
abundance: NA
j_gene: TRBJ2-7
CDR3aa: CAWSPRQGIIYEQYF
CDR3nt: TGTGCCTGGAGTCCCCGACAGGGAATCATCTACGAGCAGTACTTC

v_gene: TRBV20-1
d_gene: TRBD2
abundance: few
j_gene: TRBJ2-1
CDR3aa: CSARGGTSGSEPRSYNEQFF
CDR3nt: TGCAGTGCTAGGGGTGGGACTAGCGGGAGTGAACCCAGATCCTACAATGAGCAGTTCTTC

v_gene: TRBV10-1
d_gene: NA
abundance: few
j_gene: TRBJ2-7
CDR3aa: CASSDPPGGEQYF
CDR3nt: TGCGCCAGCAGTGACCCGCCGGGCGGCGAGCAGTACTTC

v_gene: TRBV10-3
d_gene: TRBD2
abundance: NA
j_gene: TRBJ2-1
CDR3aa: CAISESSGIFNEQFF
CDR3nt: TGTGCCATCAGTGAGTCTAGCGGGATATTCAATGAGCAGTTCTTC

v_gene: TRBV10-3
d_gene: TRBD1
abundance: few
j_gene: TRBJ2-3
CDR3aa: CAISELGQSTDTQYF
CDR3nt: TGTGCCATCAGTGAGTTGGGACAGTCAACAGATACGCAGTATTTT

v_gene: TRBV11-2
d_gene: NA
abundance: many
j_gene: TRBJ2-4
CDR3aa: CASSWRGAQGGSNIQYF
CDR3nt: TGTGCCAGCAGCTGGCGGGGCGCTCAAGGGGGCTCCAACATTCAGTACTTC

v_gene: TRBV12-3/TRBV12-4
d_gene: NA
abundance: few
j_gene: TRBJ2-1
CDR3aa: CASSIAEDEQFF
CDR3nt: TGTGCCAGCAGTATAGCGGAGGATGAGCAGTTCTTC

v_gene: TRBV7-8
d_gene: NA
abundance: NA
j_gene: TRBJ2-1
CDR3aa: CASSFRNEQFF
CDR3nt: TGTGCCAGCAGCTTTCGGAATGAGCAGTTCTTC

v_gene: TRBV7-2
d_gene: NA
abundance: NA
j_gene: TRBJ1-1
CDR3aa: CASSLYGVGAFF
CDR3nt: TGTGCCAGCAGCTTATATGGGGTAGGAGCTTTCTTT

v_gene: TRBV29-1
d_gene: NA
abundance: few
j_gene: TRBJ2-7
CDR3aa: CSVEMGHPYEQYF
CDR3nt: TGCAGCGTTGAAATGGGACACCCCTACGAGCAGTACTTC

v_gene: TRBV6-6
d_gene: NA
abundance: few
j_gene: TRBJ2-5
CDR3aa: CASSYGGQETQYF
CDR3nt: TGTGCCAGCAGTTATGGGGGGCAAGAGACCCAGTACTTC

v_gene: TRBV5-1
d_gene: TRBD1
abundance: NA
j_gene: TRBJ1-1
CDR3aa: CASSLGGQGATEAFF
CDR3nt: TGCGCCAGCAGCTTGGGGGGACAGGGGGCGACTGAAGCTTTCTTT

v_gene: TRBV7-2
d_gene: TRBD2
abundance: NA
j_gene: TRBJ2-3
CDR3aa: CASSLFGGESTDTQYF
CDR3nt: TGTGCCAGCAGCCTGTTTGGGGGGGAGAGCACAGATACGCAGTATTTT

v_gene: TRBV5-1
d_gene: NA
abundance: NA
j_gene: TRBJ2-1
CDR3aa: CASSSWAIELHNEQFF
CDR3nt: TGCGCCAGCAGCTCCTGGGCCATCGAGCTCCACAATGAGCAGTTCTTC

v_gene: TRBV7-8
d_gene: NA
abundance: few
j_gene: TRBJ2-3
CDR3aa: CASSPGGASTTVYTQYF
CDR3nt: TGTGCCAGCAGTCCTGGGGGGGCGTCCACAACGGTATATACGCAGTATTTT

v_gene: TRBV19
d_gene: NA
abundance: few
j_gene: TRBJ2-1
CDR3aa: CASSIGTLAYNEQFF
CDR3nt: TGTGCCAGTAGTATAGGGACTCTCGCCTACAATGAGCAGTTCTTC

v_gene: TRBV14
d_gene: TRBD2
abundance: NA
j_gene: TRBJ2-1
CDR3aa: CASSQLGLAGHNEQFF
CDR3nt: TGTGCCAGCAGCCAACTAGGACTAGCGGGGCACAATGAGCAGTTCTTC

v_gene: TRBV4-3
d_gene: TRBD2
abundance: few
j_gene: TRBJ2-7
CDR3aa: CASSQVASGTYEQYF
CDR3nt: TGCGCCAGCAGCCAAGTTGCTAGCGGGACCTACGAGCAGTACTTC

v_gene: TRBV3-1
d_gene: NA
abundance: once
j_gene: TRBJ1-2
CDR3aa: CASSQEMEGTRYGYTF
CDR3nt: TGTGCCAGCAGCCAAGAAATGGAGGGGACGCGGTATGGCTACACCTTC

v_gene: TRBV7-6
d_gene: TRBD1
abundance: NA
j_gene: TRBJ1-1
CDR3aa: CASSLDRGAEAFF
CDR3nt: TGTGCCAGCAGCTTAGACAGGGGCGCTGAAGCTTTCTTT

v_gene: TRBV28
d_gene: NA
abundance: few
j_gene: TRBJ2-7
CDR3aa: CASERGTGALAEQYF
CDR3nt: TGTGCCAGCGAAAGGGGCACGGGGGCGCTTGCCGAGCAGTACTTC